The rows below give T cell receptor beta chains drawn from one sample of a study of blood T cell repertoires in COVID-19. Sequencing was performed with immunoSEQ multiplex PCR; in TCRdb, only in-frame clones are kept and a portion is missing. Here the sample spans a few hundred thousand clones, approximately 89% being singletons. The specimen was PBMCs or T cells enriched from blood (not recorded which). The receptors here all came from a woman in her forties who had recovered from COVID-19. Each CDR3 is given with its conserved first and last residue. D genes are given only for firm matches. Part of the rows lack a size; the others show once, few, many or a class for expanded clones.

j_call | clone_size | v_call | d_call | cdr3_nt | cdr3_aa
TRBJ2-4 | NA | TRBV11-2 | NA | TGTGCCAGCAGCCACACGGTGGGTATCGACTGGGGAGTTTCGTACTTC | CASSHTVGIDWGVSYF
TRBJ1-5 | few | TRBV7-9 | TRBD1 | TGTGCCAGCAGCACCTTACAGGGGGCGCGGAGCAATCAGCCCCAGCATTTT | CASSTLQGARSNQPQHF
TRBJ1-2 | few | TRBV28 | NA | TGTGCCAGCAGTTTCGGCTCGACAGCCTACACCTTC | CASSFGSTAYTF
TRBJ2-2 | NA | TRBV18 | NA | TGTGCCAGCTCACCGGGCCGTAACACCGGGGAGCTGTTTTTT | CASSPGRNTGELFF
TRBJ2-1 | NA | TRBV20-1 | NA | TGCAGTGCTAGTTCCATCAACCACGGCAATGAGCAGTTCTTC | CSASSINHGNEQFF
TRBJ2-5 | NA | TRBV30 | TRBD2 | TGTGCTTGGAGTCGGCGAGCGGGGGGCCCAGAGACCCAGTACTTC | CAWSRRAGGPETQYF
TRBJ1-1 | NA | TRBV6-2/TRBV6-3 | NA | TGTGCCAGCAGTTACTGGGACAAAGCTTTCTTT | CASSYWDKAFF
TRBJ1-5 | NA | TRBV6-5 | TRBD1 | TGTGCCAGCAGGGAGGGGACAGGGTTAAATCAGCCCCAGCATTTT | CASREGTGLNQPQHF
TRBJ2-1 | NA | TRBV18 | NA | TGTGCCAGCTCACCCCCGGTCACAGTCTCACCCTACAATGAGCAGTTCTTC | CASSPPVTVSPYNEQFF
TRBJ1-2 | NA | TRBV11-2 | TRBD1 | TGTGCCAGCAGCACCGGGACAGGGGAGGTGATCGGCTATGGCTACACCTTC | CASSTGTGEVIGYGYTF
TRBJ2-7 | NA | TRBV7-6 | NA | TGTGCCAGCAGCTTAGGGGGACATGGCGCCTACGAGCAGTACTTC | CASSLGGHGAYEQYF
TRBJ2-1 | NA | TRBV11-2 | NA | TGTGCCAGCAGCTTAGTGGGGCTAGGACAGCGTATTCGGCAGTTCTTC | CASSLVGLGQRIRQFF
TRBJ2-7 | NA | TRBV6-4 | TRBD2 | TGTGCCAGCAGTGTAGCGGGGGGGCTCTCCGAGCAGTACTTC | CASSVAGGLSEQYF
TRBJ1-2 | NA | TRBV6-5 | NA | TGTGCCAGCACCCAGGGTGGCTATGGCTACACCTTC | CASTQGGYGYTF
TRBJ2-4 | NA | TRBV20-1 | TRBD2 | TGCAGTGCTAGTAACCCGGGAGGAGAGAAAAACATTCAGTACTTC | CSASNPGGEKNIQYF
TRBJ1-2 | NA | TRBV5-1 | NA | TGCGCCAGCAGCTTGAACAATAACTATGGCTACACCTTC | CASSLNNNYGYTF
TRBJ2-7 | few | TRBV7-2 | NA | TGTGCCAGCAGCTCCACCCCACAGGTATCCTACGAGCAGTACTTC | CASSSTPQVSYEQYF
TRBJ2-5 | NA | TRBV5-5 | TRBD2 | TGTGCCAGCAGCCAGCGGGAGGGCCGAGAGACCCAGTACTTC | CASSQREGRETQYF
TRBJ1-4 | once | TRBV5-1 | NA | TGCGCCAGCAGCTTGGCCTTAGGGGCGAATGAAAAACTGTTTTTT | CASSLALGANEKLFF
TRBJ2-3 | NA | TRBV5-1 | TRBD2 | TGCGCCAGCAGCTTGGATGGCGCCGGGGAGGGGGATACGCAGTATTTT | CASSLDGAGEGDTQYF
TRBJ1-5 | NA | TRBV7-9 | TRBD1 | TGTGCCAGCAGCTTAGGTTTAACAGGGGACGGTCAGCCCCAGCATTTT | CASSLGLTGDGQPQHF
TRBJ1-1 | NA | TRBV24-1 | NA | TGTGCCACCAGAGGGGTGGGGAACACTGAAGCTTTCTTT | CATRGVGNTEAFF
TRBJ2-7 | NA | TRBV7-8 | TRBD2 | TGTGCCAGCAGCTTAGCCTACTCTCCGGGAGGGACCTACGAGCAGTACTTC | CASSLAYSPGGTYEQYF
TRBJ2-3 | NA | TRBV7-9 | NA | TGTGCCAGCAGCCCCCGTCCGCGGGACTCCCACACAGATACGCAGTATTTT | CASSPRPRDSHTDTQYF